This entry lists 29 T cell receptor beta chains sequenced from one sample in a study of OX40 agonist ivuxolimab in advanced cancers. Profiling relied on immunoSEQ multiplex PCR, and the TCRdb table lists in-frame clones only, not all of them. The data contain tens of thousands of clones, around four fifths of them singletons. Here the sequenced sample was CD4+ or CD8+ T cells sorted from blood, taken in a trial of the OX40 agonist ivuxolimab. The source is an adult with an advanced solid tumor such as melanoma, head and neck, liver or kidney cancer.

The rearrangement joins TRBV2 to TRBJ1-3, with D maybe TRBD1 (6 bases). The V end was cut by 7 bases, the J end by 0 bases, with 16 bases between. The length of the CDR3 is 16 residues. The germline CDR1 and CDR2 sequences are SNHLY and FYNNEI. The CDR3 region is CASTPGVFLSGNTIYF. In nucleotides, the CDR3 is TGTGCCAGCACCCCAGGGGTATTCCTCTCTGGAAACACCATATATTTT.

The chain has TRBV13 and TRBJ2-3; the D gene could be TRBD1 or TRBD2 (5 bases each). V lost 2 bases, J lost 6 bases, and 6 bases lay in between. CDR3 length: 12 residues. Germline CDR1 and CDR2: PRHDT and FYEKMQ (reference sequence). The CDR3 nucleotides read TGTGCCAGCAGCTTATGGGGGGATACGCAGTATTTT. Residues: CASSLWGDTQYF.

This chain links TRBV14 with TRBJ2-5; D unresolved. The last part of the DNA fits TRBJ2-7 better; the J call may be wrong. The germline gives CDR1 SGHDN, CDR2 FVKESK. CDR3 length: 13 residues. The CDR3 loop is CASSQVFSYEQYF. The CDR3 DNA sequence: TGTGCCAGCAGCCAAGTTTTCAGCTACGAGCAGTACTTC.

This clone has more than one count but fewer than ten. V and J are TRBV2 and TRBJ2-5; TRBD1 matches at 9 bases. This CDR3 is built from 13 residues. V was pared by 4 bases and J by 3 bases, with 0 bases of the junction left unmatched. Germline V gene sequence: CDR1 SNHLY, CDR2 FYNNEI. As DNA, the CDR3 is TGTGCCAGCAGTGGGGACAGGGAAGAGACCCAGTACTTC. As protein: CASSGDREETQYF.

CDR3 sequence (DNA): TGTGCCAGCAGTGGAGAGGGGGATAATCAGCCCCAGCATTTT. It codes for CASSGEGDNQPQHF. The V and J genes are TRBV2 and TRBJ1-5, with a possible D match to TRBD1 (6 bases). CDR1 is SNHLY and CDR2 is FYNNEI in the germline V gene. The V end lost 4 bases, the J end lost 4 bases, and 11 bases lay between the germline ends. The CDR3 extends over 14 amino acids.

This rearrangement joins TRBV7-2 to TRBJ2-1; D remains unclear. Germline CDR1 is SGHTA and CDR2 is FQGNSA. The CDR3 runs 13 residues. V lost 3 bases and J lost 3, with 6 bases in between. CDR3 DNA sequence: TGTGCCAGCAGCTTCTTTAACTACAATGAGCAGTTCTTC. Translated, it gives CASSFFNYNEQFF.

The gene calls are TRBV19 and TRBJ1-1; 7 bases match TRBD1. V shed 5 bases, J shed 7 bases, and the junction held 10 bases outside the gene matches. Germline CDR1 and CDR2: LNHDA and SQIVND (reference sequence). The CDR3 totals 14 residues. CDR3 sequence reads: CASSFDREYGEAFF. For the CDR3, the DNA is TGTGCCAGTAGTTTCGACAGGGAGTATGGTGAAGCTTTCTTT.

The chain carries TRBV11-2 and TRBJ1-2, with no clear D. V dropped 4 bases and J dropped 0 bases, with 9 bases sitting between them. Germline-derived CDR1 and CDR2 are SGHAT and FQNNGV. The CDR3 is 14 residues long. The CDR3: CASSSLRANYGYTF. The CDR3 DNA follows: TGTGCCAGCAGCTCCCTAAGGGCTAACTATGGCTACACCTTC.

The chain couples TRBV7-9 to TRBJ2-5; 7 bases map to TRBD1. The CDR3 is made up of 15 amino acids. Germline CDR1 reads SEHNR; CDR2 reads FQNEAQ (reference sequence). V shed 7 bases, J shed 2 bases, and the junction held 10 bases outside the gene matches. The CDR3 DNA is TGTGCCAGCAATTACCCCCGGGACAGTCAAGAGACCCAGTACTTC. Residues: CASNYPRDSQETQYF.

The chain has TRBV27 and TRBJ2-1, with 10 bases matching TRBD2. V gave up 3 bases and J gave up 2 bases; unmatched junction bases: 13. Looked up from germline, CDR1 is MNHEY and CDR2 is SMNVEV (reference sequence). The CDR3 length is 19 residues. For the CDR3, the DNA is TGTGCCAGCAGTTTGAACGGCCTAGCGGGGGATAGTGCCTACAATGAGCAGTTCTTC. Translated: CASSLNGLAGDSAYNEQFF.

This clone is a singleton in its sample. The rearrangement links TRBV7-8 to TRBJ2-3; a weak D match, TRBD2 (6 bases). This CDR3 is built from 15 residues. The germline gives CDR1 SGHVS, CDR2 FQNEAQ. Trimming shortened V by 4 bases and J by 2 bases, and 13 bases separated the two germline ends. The CDR3 is CASSSRAGITDTQYF. CDR3 nucleotide sequence: TGTGCCAGCAGCTCCAGGGCGGGGATCACAGATACGCAGTATTTT. The full variable domain, with the rest looked up from reference TRBV7-8 and TRBJ2-3, is GAGVSQSPRYKVAKRGQDVALRCDPISGHVSLFWYQQALGQGPEFLTYFQNEAQLDKSGLPSDRFFAERPEGSVSTLKIQRTQQEDSAVYLCASSSRAGITDTQYFGPGTRLTVL.

The rearrangement links TRBV19 to TRBJ2-1; D is unclear. There are 14 residues in the CDR3. Germline lookup yields CDR1 LNHDA and CDR2 SQIVND (reference sequence). Trimming cost V 5 bases and J 4 bases, with 12 bases left between them. For the CDR3, the DNA is TGTGCCAGTAGTTCCGGCCTCGGGTACAATGAGCAGTTCTTC. This sequence encodes CASSSGLGYNEQFF.

This clone was seen just once. The chain combines TRBV7-9 with TRBJ2-5; no reliable D call. The CDR3 loop spans 13 amino acids. In germline, CDR1 is SEHNR, CDR2 FQNEAQ (reference sequence). Trimming took off 3 bases at V and 2 bases at J, with 7 bases between the two ends. DNA of the CDR3: TGTGCCAGCAGCTTCACACCTCAAGAGACCCAGTACTTC. Translated: CASSFTPQETQYF.

CDR3 nucleotide sequence: TGCGCCAGCAGCCAAGAAGCGACAGGGTCAAACGAGCAGTACTTC. Translating gives CASSQEATGSNEQYF. The chain combines TRBV4-3 with TRBJ2-7, with 7 bases identical to TRBD1. The germline V gene encodes CDR1 LGHNA and CDR2 YSLEER. The CDR3 is made up of 15 amino acids. V was pared by 0 bases and J by 5 bases, with 7 bases of the junction left unmatched.

V gene TRBV28 combines with J gene TRBJ2-6, with D possibly TRBD1 on 6 matching bases. Trimming shortened V by 7 bases and J by 2 bases, and 12 bases separated the two germline ends. Germline CDR1 MDHEN, CDR2 SYDVKM. The CDR3 extends over 15 amino acids. CDR3 nucleotide sequence: TGTGCCAGCAAAGGGGGTGGCGCTGGGGCCAACGTCCTGACTTTC. Encoded protein: CASKGGGAGANVLTF.

V usage is TRBV10-3 and J usage is TRBJ1-2; 7 bases align to TRBD1. Germline CDR1 reads ENHRY; CDR2 reads SYGVKD. The ends lost 3 bases at V and 6 bases at J; junction bases unmatched: 10. CDR3 length equals 15 residues. The CDR3 DNA follows: TGTGCCATCAGTGACACAACAGGGGTCTCGCATGGCTACACCTTC. It codes for CAISDTTGVSHGYTF.

The genes are TRBV15 and TRBJ2-3; possibly TRBD2 for D (6 bases). Germline V CDR1 and CDR2: LNHNV, YYDKDF (reference sequence). The V gene lost 0 bases and the J gene lost 0 bases, with 10 bases spanning the gap. There are 16 residues in the CDR3. This chain's CDR3 is CATSREAGSSTDTQYF. The DNA for the CDR3 is TGTGCCACCAGCAGAGAAGCGGGTTCTAGCACAGATACGCAGTATTTT.

This chain joins TRBV15 and TRBJ2-3; the match to TRBD1 covers 11 bases. Germline V CDR1 and CDR2: LNHNV, YYDKDF (reference sequence). With 3 bases clipped from V and 1 base from J, the junction kept 0 bases outside the gene matches. The CDR3 extends over 15 amino acids. The CDR3 nucleotides are TGTGCCACCAGCAGGGACAGGGGGCGCACAGATACGCAGTATTTT. Protein: CATSRDRGRTDTQYF.

This chain joins TRBV4-2 and TRBJ2-7, with TRBD2 matching 7 bases. Germline V gene data show CDR1 as LGHNA and CDR2 as YNFKEQ. The V segment lost 0 bases and the J segment 4 bases; nucleotides outside the gene matches: 9. CDR3 length: 16 amino acids. The CDR3 DNA is TGTGCCAGCAGCCAAGACCGGGCGGGAGCTGGGTACGAGCAGTACTTC. It codes for CASSQDRAGAGYEQYF.

The chain recombines TRBV5-1 with TRBJ2-1, with TRBD2 identical over 9 bases. In germline, CDR1 is SGHRS, CDR2 YFSETQ. Trimming at V came to 4 bases and at J to 8 bases, leaving 10 bases not matched to a gene. This CDR3 has 15 residues. CDR3 residues: CASSPTGTSLYEQFF. The DNA of the CDR3 is TGCGCCAGCAGCCCCACCGGGACTAGCCTCTATGAGCAGTTCTTC.

As DNA, the CDR3 is TGCGCCAGCAGCCAGCTCCCTAATGATTCTGGAAACACCATATATTTT. Encoded protein: CASSQLPNDSGNTIYF. The rearrangement joins TRBV5-1 to TRBJ1-3; D is undetermined. Looked up from germline, CDR1 is SGHRS and CDR2 is YFSETQ. With 4 bases removed from V and 1 base from J, the gap between germline ends came to 15 bases. There are 16 residues in the CDR3.

The rearrangement uses TRBV29-1 and TRBJ2-1; a possible D gene is TRBD2 (7 bases). The germline V gene has CDR1 SQVTM and CDR2 ANQGSEA. The CDR3 spans 14 residues. V was pared by 4 bases and J by 6 bases, with 16 bases between. The DNA of the CDR3 is TGCAGCGTTGCCCCCCGTGGGGGGGCCAATGAGCAGTTCTTC. Its translation is CSVAPRGGANEQFF.

The CDR3: CAWSVRGSDTQYF. CDR3 DNA: TGTGCCTGGAGTGTCAGGGGGTCAGATACGCAGTATTTT. The V call is TRBV30, the J call TRBJ2-3; 7 bases agree with TRBD1. Trimming at V came to 0 bases and at J to 4 bases, leaving 1 base not matched to a gene. Germline CDR1 is GTSNPN and CDR2 is SVGIG (reference sequence). This CDR3 comprises 13 residues.

This clone showed up just a few times. The genes are TRBV7-2 and TRBJ2-5, with TRBD1 identical over 9 bases. Germline-derived CDR1 and CDR2 are SGHTA and FQGNSA. This CDR3 spans 15 amino acids. V was clipped by 5 bases and J by 4 bases; unmatched bases: 8. The CDR3 DNA sequence: TGTGCCAGCAGCAGGGACAGGGATTGGGCAGAGACCCAGTACTTC. Translation: CASSRDRDWAETQYF.

J is TRBJ1-4 and V is TRBV7-2; D perhaps matches TRBD1 (5 bases). CDR1 is SGHTA, CDR2 FQGNSA, per germline. Trimming removed 5 bases from V and 5 bases from J, with 9 bases in between. The CDR3 is 13 residues long. The CDR3 DNA is TGTGCCAGCAGCAGGGGCAGGAATGAAAAACTGTTTTTT. The encoded protein is CASSRGRNEKLFF.

The V call is TRBV10-1, the J call TRBJ2-2, with D possibly matching TRBD2 (5 bases). Trimming took off 8 bases at V and 1 base at J, with 23 bases between the two ends. Per germline, CDR1 WNHNN and CDR2 SYGVQD (reference sequence). The CDR3 is made up of 18 amino acids. As DNA, the CDR3 is TGCGCCAGCGGACGATTAGGAGGTGGGCTAGAGAACACCGGGGAGCTGTTTTTT. Amino acid sequence: CASGRLGGGLENTGELFF.

The chain uses TRBV2 and TRBJ2-3; 7 positions agree with TRBD1. Looked up from germline, CDR1 is SNHLY and CDR2 is FYNNEI. J lost 0 bases, V lost 6 bases, and 9 bases had no gene match. CDR3 length equals 16 residues. The CDR3 here is CASRASTGQSTDTQYF. CDR3 nucleotides: TGTGCCAGCAGAGCCTCAACGGGACAGAGCACAGATACGCAGTATTTT. Together with reference TRBV2 and TRBJ2-3, the CDR3 gives the full variable domain: EPEVTQTPSHQVTQMGQEVILRCVPISNHLYFYWYRQILGQKVEFLVSFYNNEISEKSEIFDDQFSVERPDGSNFTLKIRSTKLEDSAMYFCASRASTGQSTDTQYFGPGTRLTVL.

The genes are TRBV6-5 and TRBJ2-2; tentative D call: TRBD1 (6 bases). There are 13 residues in the CDR3. Trimming took off 6 bases at V and 5 bases at J, with 10 bases between the two ends. CDR1 is MNHEY and CDR2 is SVGAGI in the germline V gene. CDR3 in amino acids: CASRQRGTGELFF. The DNA for the CDR3 is TGTGCCAGCAGGCAGAGGGGGACCGGGGAGCTGTTTTTT.

This clone has a handful of counts. J is TRBJ1-5 and V is TRBV7-2; D possibly corresponds to TRBD1 (5 bases). The CDR3 totals 12 residues. CDR1 and CDR2 from the germline V gene are SGHTA and FQGNSA. The V gene lost 1 base and the J gene lost 11 bases, with 9 bases spanning the gap. CDR3 residues: CASSLDGGAQHF. CDR3 nucleotide sequence: TGTGCCAGCAGCTTAGATGGGGGAGCCCAGCATTTT.